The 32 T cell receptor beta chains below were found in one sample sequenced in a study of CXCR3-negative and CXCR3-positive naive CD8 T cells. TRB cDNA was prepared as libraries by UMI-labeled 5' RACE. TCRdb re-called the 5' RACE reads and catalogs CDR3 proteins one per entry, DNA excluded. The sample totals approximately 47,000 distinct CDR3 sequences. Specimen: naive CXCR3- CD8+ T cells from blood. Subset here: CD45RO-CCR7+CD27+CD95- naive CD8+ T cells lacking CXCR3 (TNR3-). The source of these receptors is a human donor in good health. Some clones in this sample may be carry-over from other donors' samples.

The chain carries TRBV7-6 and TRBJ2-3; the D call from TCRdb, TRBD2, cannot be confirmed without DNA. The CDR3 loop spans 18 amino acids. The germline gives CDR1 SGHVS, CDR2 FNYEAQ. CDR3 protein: CASSLALIGGTSTDTQYF.

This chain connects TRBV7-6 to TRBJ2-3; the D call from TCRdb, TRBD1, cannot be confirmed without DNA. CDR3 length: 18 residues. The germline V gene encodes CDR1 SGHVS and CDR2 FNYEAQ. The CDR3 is CASSSQPGRDRGTDTQYF.

The CDR3: CASSPILTLGQSQPQHF. The rearrangement links TRBV28 to TRBJ1-5. Germline CDR1 is MDHEN and CDR2 is SYDVKM. This CDR3 contains 17 residues.

The CDR3 protein is CASSPRAGGLPTGELFF. The chain uses TRBV7-2 and TRBJ2-2; the D call from TCRdb, TRBD2, cannot be confirmed without DNA. Germline CDR1 and CDR2: SGHTA and FQGNSA. CDR3 length: 17 amino acids.

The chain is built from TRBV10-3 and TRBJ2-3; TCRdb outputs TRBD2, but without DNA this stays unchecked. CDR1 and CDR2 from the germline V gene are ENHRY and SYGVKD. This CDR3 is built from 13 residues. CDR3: CAINGREADTQYF.

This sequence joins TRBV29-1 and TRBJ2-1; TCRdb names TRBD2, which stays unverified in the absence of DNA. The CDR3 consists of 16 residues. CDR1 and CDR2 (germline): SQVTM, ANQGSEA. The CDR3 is CSAWPYVVREGDEQFF.

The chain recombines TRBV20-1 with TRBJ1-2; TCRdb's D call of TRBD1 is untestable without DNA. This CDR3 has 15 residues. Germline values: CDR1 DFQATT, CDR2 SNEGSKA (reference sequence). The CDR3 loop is CSARGNADRTYGYTF.

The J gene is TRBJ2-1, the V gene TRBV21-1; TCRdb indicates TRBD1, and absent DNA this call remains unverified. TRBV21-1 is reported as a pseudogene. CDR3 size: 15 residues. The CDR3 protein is CASSNWTGAYNEQFF.

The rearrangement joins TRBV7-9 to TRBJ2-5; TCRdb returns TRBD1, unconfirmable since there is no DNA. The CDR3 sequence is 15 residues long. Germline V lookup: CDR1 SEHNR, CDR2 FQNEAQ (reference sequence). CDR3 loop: CASSLGTAPQETQYF.

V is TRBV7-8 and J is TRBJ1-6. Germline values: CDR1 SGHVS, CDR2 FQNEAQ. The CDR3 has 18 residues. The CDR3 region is CASSLVGTGGSYNSPLHF.

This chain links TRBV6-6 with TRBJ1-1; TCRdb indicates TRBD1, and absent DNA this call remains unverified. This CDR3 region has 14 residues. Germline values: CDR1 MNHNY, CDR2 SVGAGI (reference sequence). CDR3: CASSHPGRNTEAFF.

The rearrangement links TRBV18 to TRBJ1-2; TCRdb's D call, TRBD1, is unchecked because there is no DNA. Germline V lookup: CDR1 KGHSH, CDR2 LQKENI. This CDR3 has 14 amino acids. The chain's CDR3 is CASRSTGADYGYTF.

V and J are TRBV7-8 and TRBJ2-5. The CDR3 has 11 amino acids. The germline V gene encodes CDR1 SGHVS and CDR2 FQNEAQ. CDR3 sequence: CASSLSKPQYF.

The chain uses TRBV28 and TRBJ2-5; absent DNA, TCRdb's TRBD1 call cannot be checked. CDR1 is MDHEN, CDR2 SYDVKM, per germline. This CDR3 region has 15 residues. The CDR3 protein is CASSPPQRGGKTQYF.

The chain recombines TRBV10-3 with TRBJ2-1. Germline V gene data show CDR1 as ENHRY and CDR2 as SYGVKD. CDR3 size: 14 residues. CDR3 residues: CAIRTSESYNEQFF.

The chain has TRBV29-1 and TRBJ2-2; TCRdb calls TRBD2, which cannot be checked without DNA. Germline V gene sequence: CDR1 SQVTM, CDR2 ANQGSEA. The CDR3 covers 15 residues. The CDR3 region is CSVEKAGTNTGELFF.

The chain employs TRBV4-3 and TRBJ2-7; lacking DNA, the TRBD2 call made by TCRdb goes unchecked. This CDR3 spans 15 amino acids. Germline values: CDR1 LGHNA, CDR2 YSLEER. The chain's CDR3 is CASSQERAIPYEQYF.

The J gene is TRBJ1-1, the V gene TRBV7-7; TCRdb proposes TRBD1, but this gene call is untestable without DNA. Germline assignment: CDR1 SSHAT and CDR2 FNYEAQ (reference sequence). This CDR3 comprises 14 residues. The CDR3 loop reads CASSLLTGNTEAFF.

The CDR3 loop is CASSPRNEQFF. The rearrangement links TRBV28 to TRBJ2-1. The germline CDR1 and CDR2 sequences are MDHEN and SYDVKM. This CDR3 is 11 amino acids long.

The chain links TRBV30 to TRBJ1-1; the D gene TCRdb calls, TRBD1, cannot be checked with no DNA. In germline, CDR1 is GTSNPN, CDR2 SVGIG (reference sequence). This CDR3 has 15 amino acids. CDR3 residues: CAWSFKGVENTEAFF.

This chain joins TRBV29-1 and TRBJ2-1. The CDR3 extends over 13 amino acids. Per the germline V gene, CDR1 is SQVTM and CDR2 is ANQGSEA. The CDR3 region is CSVELGSYNEQFF.

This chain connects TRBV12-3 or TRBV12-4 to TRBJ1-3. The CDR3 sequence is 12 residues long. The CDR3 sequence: CASSLSQTTIYF.

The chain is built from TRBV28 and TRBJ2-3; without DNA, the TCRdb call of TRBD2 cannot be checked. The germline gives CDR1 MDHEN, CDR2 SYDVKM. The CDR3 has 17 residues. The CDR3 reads CASSPLTAGTSTDTQYF.

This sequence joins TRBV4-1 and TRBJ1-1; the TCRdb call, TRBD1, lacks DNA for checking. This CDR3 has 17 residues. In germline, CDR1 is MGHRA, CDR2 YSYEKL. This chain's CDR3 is CASSQAGGLGSLTEAFF.

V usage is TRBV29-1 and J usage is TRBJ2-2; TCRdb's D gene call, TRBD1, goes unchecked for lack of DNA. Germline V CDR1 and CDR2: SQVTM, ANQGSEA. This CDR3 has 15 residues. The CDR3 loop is CSVIPGQGLTGELFF.

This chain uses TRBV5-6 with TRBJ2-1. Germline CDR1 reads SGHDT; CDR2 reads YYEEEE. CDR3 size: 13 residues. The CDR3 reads CASSLGHTNEQFF.

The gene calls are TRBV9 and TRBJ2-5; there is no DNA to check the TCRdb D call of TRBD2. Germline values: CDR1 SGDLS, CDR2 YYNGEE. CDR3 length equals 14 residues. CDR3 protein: CASSATGPQETQYF.

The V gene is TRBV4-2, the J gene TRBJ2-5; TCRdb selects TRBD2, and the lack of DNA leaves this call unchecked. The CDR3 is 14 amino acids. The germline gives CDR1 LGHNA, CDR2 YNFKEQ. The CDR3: CASSQIGLAETQYF.

CDR3 in amino acids: CASRWRDGNEQFF. The genes are TRBV28 and TRBJ2-1; as DNA is missing, the TRBD2 call by TCRdb cannot be tested. This CDR3 has 13 residues. Germline-derived CDR1 and CDR2 are MDHEN and SYDVKM.

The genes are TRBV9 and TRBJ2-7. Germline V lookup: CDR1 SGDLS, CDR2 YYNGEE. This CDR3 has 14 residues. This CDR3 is CASSVGHPSYEQYF.

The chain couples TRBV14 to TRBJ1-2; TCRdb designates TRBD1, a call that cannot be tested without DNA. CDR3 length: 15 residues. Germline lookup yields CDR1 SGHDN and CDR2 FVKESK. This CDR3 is CASSQDPGHGDGYTF.

The CDR3 spells CASSRGLATDTQYF. The chain couples TRBV6-2 or TRBV6-3 to TRBJ2-3; TCRdb picks TRBD1, but there is no DNA to check that call. Germline-derived CDR1 and CDR2 are MNHEY and SVGEGT. The CDR3 extends over 14 amino acids.